Presented here are 3 T cell receptor beta chains from one specimen sequenced in a study of human CD8 memory T cell subsets. UMI-labeled 5' RACE was used, and it produced the TCR beta libraries. Reprocessing the 5' RACE reads, TCRdb reports a single entry for every CDR3 protein and omits DNA. Its clone listing holds just under 5,000 distinct CDR3 sequences. Source material: CD8+ effector memory T cells (TEM) sorted from PBMCs. As for subset: effector memory CD8 T cells, CCR7- CD45RO+ CD95+. These receptors were taken from a human donor in good health.

The rearrangement joins TRBV28 to TRBJ2-7; without DNA, the TCRdb call of TRBD1 cannot be checked. The CDR3 extends over 12 amino acids. Germline CDR1 is MDHEN and CDR2 is SYDVKM. Here the CDR3 reads CASRVRGREQYF.

Its frequency marks this clonotype as medium-sized. V usage is TRBV20-1 and J usage is TRBJ2-3; with no DNA, the TCRdb D assignment of TRBD2 cannot be verified. Germline CDR1 DFQATT, CDR2 SNEGSKA (reference sequence). The CDR3 totals 14 residues. CDR3 in amino acids: CSALPLAGTDTQYF.

The rearrangement joins TRBV3-1 to TRBJ2-7; without DNA, the TCRdb call of TRBD1 cannot be checked. CDR3 length: 16 residues. Looked up from germline, CDR1 is LGHDT and CDR2 is YNNKEL (reference sequence). The chain's CDR3 is CASSQIKFPGGDEQYF.